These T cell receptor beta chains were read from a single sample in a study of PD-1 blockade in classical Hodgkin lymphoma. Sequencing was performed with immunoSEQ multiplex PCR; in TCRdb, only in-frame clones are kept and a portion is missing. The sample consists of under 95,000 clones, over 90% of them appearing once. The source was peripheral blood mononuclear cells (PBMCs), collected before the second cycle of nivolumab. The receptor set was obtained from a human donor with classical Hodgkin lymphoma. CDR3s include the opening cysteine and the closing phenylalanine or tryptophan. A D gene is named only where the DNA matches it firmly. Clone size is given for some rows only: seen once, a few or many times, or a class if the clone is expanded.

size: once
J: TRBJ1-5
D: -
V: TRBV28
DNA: TGTGCCAGCAGTTTAAGGGACTCTCTCTGGGATAGCAATCAGCCCCAGCATTTT
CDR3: CASSLRDSLWDSNQPQHF

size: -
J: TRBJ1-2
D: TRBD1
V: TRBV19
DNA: TGTGCCAGTAGTATCCTCATTCCGGGGACAGAGAATGGCTACACCTTC
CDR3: CASSILIPGTENGYTF

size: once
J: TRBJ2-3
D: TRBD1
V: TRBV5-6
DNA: TGTGCCAGCAGCGCAGACAGGGCTTATGTAGATACGCAGTATTTT
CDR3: CASSADRAYVDTQYF

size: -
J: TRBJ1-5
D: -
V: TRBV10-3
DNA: TGTGCCACTGGAGTGGCAGGGGGCAATCAGCCCCAGCATTTT
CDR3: CATGVAGGNQPQHF

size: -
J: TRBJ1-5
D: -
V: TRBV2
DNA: TGTGCCAGCAGTGAGGGGGGAAGGAATCAGCCCCAGCATTTT
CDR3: CASSEGGRNQPQHF

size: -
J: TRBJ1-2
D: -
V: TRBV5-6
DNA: TGTGCCAGCTACAGCTCCTCTTGGGCGAGTGGCTACACCTTC
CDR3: CASYSSSWASGYTF

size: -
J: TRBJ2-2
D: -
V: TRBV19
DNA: TGTGCCAGTAGTCAACGGGGCCGGAACACCGGGGAGCTGTTTTTT
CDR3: CASSQRGRNTGELFF

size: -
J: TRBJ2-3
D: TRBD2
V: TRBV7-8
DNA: TGTGCCAGCAGCTTACCCCCCAGACTAGCGGGAGGACAAACGGATACGCAGTATTTT
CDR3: CASSLPPRLAGGQTDTQYF

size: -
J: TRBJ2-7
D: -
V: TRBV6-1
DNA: TGTGCCAGCAGTGAAGCGCAGGGACTCAGGGTCAGGGGCTACGAGCAGTACTTC
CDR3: CASSEAQGLRVRGYEQYF

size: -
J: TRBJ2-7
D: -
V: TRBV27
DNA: TGTGCCAGCAGTTTGGAGGGCTACGAGCAGTACTTC
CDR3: CASSLEGYEQYF

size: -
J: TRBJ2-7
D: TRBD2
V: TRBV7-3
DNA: TGTGCCAGCAGCCTAGGCCGAGCGGGAGAAAAGGACGAGCAGTACTTC
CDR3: CASSLGRAGEKDEQYF

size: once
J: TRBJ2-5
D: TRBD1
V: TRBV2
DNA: TGTGCCAGCAGGAAACAGGGGGACCAAGAGACCCAGTACTTC
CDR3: CASRKQGDQETQYF

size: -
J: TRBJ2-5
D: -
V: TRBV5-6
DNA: TGTGCCAGCAGCACGTCCCTATTGACCCAGTACTTC
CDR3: CASSTSLLTQYF

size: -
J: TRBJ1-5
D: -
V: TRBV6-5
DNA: TGTGCCAGCAGGGATCCTGGGCAGCCCCAGCATTTT
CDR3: CASRDPGQPQHF

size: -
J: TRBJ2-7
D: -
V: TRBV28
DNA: TGTGCCAGCACCCGGGCGTCCTACGAGCAGTACTTC
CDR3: CASTRASYEQYF

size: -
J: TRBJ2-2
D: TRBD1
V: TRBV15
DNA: TGTGCCACCAGCAGAGATAATACAGGGGGGAGAACCGGGGAGCTGTTTTTT
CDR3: CATSRDNTGGRTGELFF

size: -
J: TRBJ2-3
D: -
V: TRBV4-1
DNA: TGCGCCAGCAGCCAAGTCAGGGCAGATACGCAGTATTTT
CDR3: CASSQVRADTQYF

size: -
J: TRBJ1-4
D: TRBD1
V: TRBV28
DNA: TGTGCCAGCAGTTCACACAGGGGGCTTGGTGAAAAACTGTTTTTT
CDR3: CASSSHRGLGEKLFF

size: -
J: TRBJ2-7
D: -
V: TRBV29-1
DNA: TGCAGCGTTGAACTAACAGCTTCCCCCTACGAGCAGTACTTC
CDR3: CSVELTASPYEQYF

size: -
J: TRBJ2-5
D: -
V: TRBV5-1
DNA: TGCGCCAGCACCCTCGATGAGACCCAGTACTTC
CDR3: CASTLDETQYF

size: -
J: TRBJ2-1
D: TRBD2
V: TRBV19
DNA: TGTGCCAGTAGTCTGTCCTCAAGCGGGAGGGTTAGGAATGAGCAGTTCTTC
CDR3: CASSLSSSGRVRNEQFF

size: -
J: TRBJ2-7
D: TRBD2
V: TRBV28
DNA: TGTGCCAGCAGTCGGGGGGGGACTAGCGTGTACGAGCAGTACTTC
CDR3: CASSRGGTSVYEQYF

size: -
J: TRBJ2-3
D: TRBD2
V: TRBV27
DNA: TGTGCCATTGGTAGCGGGAGATGGACCACAGATACGCAGTATTTT
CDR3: CAIGSGRWTTDTQYF

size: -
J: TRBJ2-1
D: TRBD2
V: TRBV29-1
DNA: TGCAGCGTTGAAGCGCGGGGGACTAGCGGGATTGGTGAGCAGTTCTTC
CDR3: CSVEARGTSGIGEQFF

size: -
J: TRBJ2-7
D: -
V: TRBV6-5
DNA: TGTGCCAGCAGTTACGACACCAGCTCCTACGAGCAGTACTTC
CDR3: CASSYDTSSYEQYF

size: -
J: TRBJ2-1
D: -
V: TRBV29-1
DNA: TGCAGCGTTGAAAGTGAGCGGACCGACAATGAGCAGTTCTTC
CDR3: CSVESERTDNEQFF

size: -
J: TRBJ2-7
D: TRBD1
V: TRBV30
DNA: TGTGCCTGGAGTGGGGTCTTGGGACAGCTAAGCTACGAGCAGTACTTC
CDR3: CAWSGVLGQLSYEQYF

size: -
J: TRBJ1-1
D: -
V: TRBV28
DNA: TGTGCCAGCAGTTTGTCAACCCCAGTTCCTGAAGCTTTCTTT
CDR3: CASSLSTPVPEAFF

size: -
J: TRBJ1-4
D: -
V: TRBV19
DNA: TGTGCCACCGGAGGGCTCTCTGCAACTAATGAAAAACTGTTTTTT
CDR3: CATGGLSATNEKLFF

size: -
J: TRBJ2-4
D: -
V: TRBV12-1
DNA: TGTGCCAGCAGCTTGCCGGGAGAGTGGTTC
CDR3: CASSLPGEWF

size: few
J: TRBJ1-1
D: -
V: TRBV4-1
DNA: TGCGCCAGCAGCCTTACAGAGAACACTGAAGCTTTCTTT
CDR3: CASSLTENTEAFF